Sequencing of this TCR beta chain was carried out in a study of blood T cell repertoires in COVID-19. Produced via immunoSEQ multiplex PCR; TCRdb's table is partial and in-frame only. The repertoire includes 40,000 to 60,000 clones, about 82% of them detected once, and 3.5% to 4.5% sits in the top ten. Worth noting for this clone: An end of the junction does not agree with germline; a read error may underlie this.

Sample: peripheral blood. The source of this sequence is a man of 80 years or more with active COVID-19.

CDR3 in amino acids: CASSLADTPVF. The CDR3 nucleotides are TGCGCCAGCAGCTTGGCCGATACCCCGGTCTTC. The chain joins TRBV5-1 to TRBJ2-1; no clear D gene. CDR3 size: 11 residues. Germline CDR1 reads SGHRS; CDR2 reads YFSETQ.